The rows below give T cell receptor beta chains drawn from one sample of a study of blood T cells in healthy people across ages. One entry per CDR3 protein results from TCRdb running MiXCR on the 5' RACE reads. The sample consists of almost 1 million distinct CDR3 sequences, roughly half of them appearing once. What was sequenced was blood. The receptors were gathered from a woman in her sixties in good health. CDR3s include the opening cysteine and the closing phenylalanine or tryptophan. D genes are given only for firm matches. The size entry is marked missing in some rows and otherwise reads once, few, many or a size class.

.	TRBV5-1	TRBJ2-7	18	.	CASSLVGTAYGLTYEQYF	TGCGCCAGCAGCTTGGTAGGCACCGCCTATGGTTTAACCTACGAGCAGTACTTC
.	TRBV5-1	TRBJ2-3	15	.	CASRLAGPSTDTQYF	TGCGCCAGCAGACTGGCAGGGCCATCCACAGATACGCAGTATTTT
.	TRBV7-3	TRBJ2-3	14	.	CASSSDGGTDTQYF	TGTGCCAGCAGCTCGGACGGAGGCACAGATACGCAGTATTTT
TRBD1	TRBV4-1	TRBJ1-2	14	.	CASSQGTGVYGYTF	TGCGCCAGCAGCCAAGGGACAGGGGTTTATGGCTACACCTTC
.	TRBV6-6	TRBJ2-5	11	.	CASSAHETQYF	TGTGCCAGCAGCGCTCATGAGACCCAGTACTTC
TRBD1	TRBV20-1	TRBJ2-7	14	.	CSALRGTSSYEQYF	TGCAGTGCTCTCAGGGGGACGAGCTCCTACGAGCAGTACTTC
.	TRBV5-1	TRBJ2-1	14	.	CASSVAPPRDGQFF	TGCGCCAGCAGCGTGGCCCCCCCTAGGGATGGGCAGTTCTTC
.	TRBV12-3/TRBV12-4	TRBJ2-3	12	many	CASRDTGDTQYF	TGTGCCAGCAGAGACACCGGAGATACGCAGTATTTT
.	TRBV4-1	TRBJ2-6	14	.	CASSQDPGANVLTF	TGCGCCAGCAGCCAAGATCCAGGGGCCAACGTCCTGACTTTC
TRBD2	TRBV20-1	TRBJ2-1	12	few	CSARYGGRAQFF	TGCAGTGCTAGATATGGCGGGAGGGCGCAGTTCTTC
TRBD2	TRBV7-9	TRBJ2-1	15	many	CASSSLAGGYNEQFF	TGTGCCAGCAGTTCTCTAGCGGGAGGGTACAATGAGCAGTTCTTC
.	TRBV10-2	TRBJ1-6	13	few	CASSEVPRSPLHF	TGCGCCAGCAGTGAAGTTCCCCGATCACCCCTCCACTTT
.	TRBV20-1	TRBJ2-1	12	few	CSARDRGYEQFF	TGCAGTGCTAGAGACAGGGGCTATGAGCAGTTCTTC
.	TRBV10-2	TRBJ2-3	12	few	CASKQGTDTQYF	TGCGCCAGCAAGCAGGGCACAGATACGCAGTATTTT
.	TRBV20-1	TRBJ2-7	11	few	CSARRKYEQYF	TGCAGTGCCAGAAGGAAGTACGAGCAGTACTTC
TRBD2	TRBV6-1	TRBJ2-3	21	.	CASSEALPITRLAGASDTQYF	TGTGCCAGCAGTGAAGCGCTTCCCATTACTCGGCTAGCGGGAGCTTCGGATACGCAGTATTTT
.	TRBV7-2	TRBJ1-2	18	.	CASSLFAGSGPRTNGYTF	TGTGCCAGCAGCTTATTCGCGGGTTCCGGGCCCCGGACTAATGGCTACACCTTC
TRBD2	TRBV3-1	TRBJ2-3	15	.	CASSSTGLGLDTQYF	TGTGCCAGCAGCTCCACCGGACTAGGGTTGGATACGCAGTATTTT
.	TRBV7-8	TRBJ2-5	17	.	CVSSLGSRQGRGETQYF	TGTGTCAGCAGCTTAGGTTCCCGGCAGGGGAGGGGAGAGACCCAGTACTTC
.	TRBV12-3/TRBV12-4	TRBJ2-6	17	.	CASSLQGQYGGANVLTF	TGTGCCAGCAGTTTGCAGGGACAATATGGCGGGGCCAACGTCCTGACTTTC
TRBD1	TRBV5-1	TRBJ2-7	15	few	CASSFGQVELYEQYF	TGCGCCAGCAGCTTTGGACAGGTGGAACTTTACGAGCAGTACTTC
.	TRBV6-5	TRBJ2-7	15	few	CASSYSLSGTNEQYF	TGTGCCAGCAGTTACTCGCTCTCTGGCACCAACGAGCAGTACTTC
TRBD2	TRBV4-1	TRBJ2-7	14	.	CASSLGERGYEQYF	TGCGCCAGCAGCCTCGGGGAGCGGGGTTACGAGCAGTACTTC
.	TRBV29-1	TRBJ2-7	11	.	CSVDWTGEQYF	TGCAGCGTTGATTGGACTGGCGAGCAGTACTTC
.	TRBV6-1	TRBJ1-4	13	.	CASSDFGNEKLFF	TGTGCCAGCAGTGATTTTGGTAATGAAAAACTGTTTTTT
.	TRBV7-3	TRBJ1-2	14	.	CASSPLPDGYGYTF	TGTGCCAGCAGCCCATTGCCGGACGGGTATGGCTACACCTTC
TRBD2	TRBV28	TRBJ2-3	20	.	CASSPLSGETSGRGTDTQYF	TGTGCCAGCAGTCCGCTTTCAGGGGAAACTAGCGGGAGAGGCACAGATACGCAGTATTTT
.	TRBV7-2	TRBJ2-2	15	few	CASSLSGTNTGELFF	TGTGCCAGCAGCTTATCCGGGACTAACACCGGGGAGCTGTTTTTT
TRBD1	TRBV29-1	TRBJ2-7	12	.	CSVKGQGYEQYF	TGCAGCGTTAAGGGACAGGGTTACGAGCAGTACTTC
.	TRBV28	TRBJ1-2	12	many	CASSSVVYGYTF	TGTGCCAGCAGTTCCGTGGTCTATGGCTACACCTTC
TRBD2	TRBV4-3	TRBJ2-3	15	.	CASSQVTSGSVTQYF	TGCGCCAGCAGCCAAGTAACTAGCGGGAGTGTTACGCAGTATTTT
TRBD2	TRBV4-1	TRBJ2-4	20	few	CASSLLVGLAGLGGKNIQYF	TGCGCCAGCAGCCTCCTAGTGGGACTAGCGGGCCTTGGGGGCAAAAACATTCAGTACTTC
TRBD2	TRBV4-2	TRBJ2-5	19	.	CASSQDHGGLAGGQETQYF	TGTGCCAGCAGCCAAGATCATGGAGGGCTAGCGGGGGGGCAAGAGACCCAGTACTTC
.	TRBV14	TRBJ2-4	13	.	CANLHTAKNIQYF	TGTGCCAATCTTCATACAGCCAAAAACATTCAGTACTTC
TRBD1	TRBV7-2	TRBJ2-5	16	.	CASSLRQGIAKETQYF	TGTGCCAGCAGCTTAAGACAGGGAATAGCTAAAGAGACCCAGTACTTC
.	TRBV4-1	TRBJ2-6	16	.	CASSQDRVAGANVLTF	TGCGCCAGCAGCCAAGATAGGGTTGCTGGGGCCAACGTCCTGACTTTC
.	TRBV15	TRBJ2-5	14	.	CATSRASVLETQYF	TGTGCCACCAGCAGAGCTTCGGTTCTCGAGACCCAGTACTTC
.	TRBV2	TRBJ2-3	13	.	CASYFDGDDTQYF	TGTGCCAGCTACTTTGACGGGGACGATACGCAGTATTTT
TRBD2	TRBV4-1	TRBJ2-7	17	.	CASSRTSSGISHHEQYF	TGCGCCAGCAGCCGAACATCTAGCGGGATATCTCACCACGAGCAGTACTTC
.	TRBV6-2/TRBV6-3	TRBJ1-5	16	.	CASSSHFTGGNQPQHF	TGTGCCAGCAGTTCACATTTTACAGGAGGCAATCAGCCCCAGCATTTT
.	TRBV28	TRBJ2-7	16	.	CASSFGPGRGSYEQYF	TGTGCCAGCAGTTTTGGCCCCGGGCGTGGCTCCTACGAGCAGTACTTC
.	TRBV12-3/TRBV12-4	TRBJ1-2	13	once	CASRSRFNYGYTF	TGTGCCAGCAGGAGTCGATTTAACTATGGCTACACCTTC
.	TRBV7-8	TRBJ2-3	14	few	CASSFKGFGDTQYF	TGTGCCAGCAGCTTTAAGGGGTTTGGGGATACGCAGTATTTT
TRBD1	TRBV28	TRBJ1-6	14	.	CASSPGGQGLPLHF	TGTGCCAGCAGTCCTGGGGGACAGGGGTTACCCCTCCACTTT
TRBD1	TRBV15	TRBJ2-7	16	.	CATSRPQGAAPYEQYF	TGTGCCACCAGCAGACCCCAGGGGGCTGCCCCCTACGAGCAGTACTTC
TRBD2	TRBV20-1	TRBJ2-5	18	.	CSASSLAGVGGIQETQYF	TGCAGTGCTAGCTCACTAGCGGGAGTGGGAGGAATCCAAGAGACCCAGTACTTC
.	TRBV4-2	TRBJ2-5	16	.	CANSEVGGIAGETQYF	TGTGCCAACAGTGAAGTAGGGGGAATTGCGGGAGAGACCCAGTACTTC
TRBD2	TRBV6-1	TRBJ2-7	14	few	CASRAGLAAYEQYF	TGTGCCAGCAGGGCGGGACTAGCGGCTTACGAGCAGTACTTC
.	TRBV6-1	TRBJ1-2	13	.	CASSEAGGYGYTF	TGTGCCAGCAGTGAAGCGGGGGGATATGGCTACACCTTC
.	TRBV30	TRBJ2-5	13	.	CAWSPSGQETQYF	TGTGCCTGGAGCCCCTCGGGCCAAGAGACCCAGTACTTC
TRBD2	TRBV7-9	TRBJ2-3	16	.	CASSLSLAGGSDTQYF	TGTGCCAGCAGCTTATCGCTAGCGGGAGGGTCAGATACGCAGTATTTT